Shown below are 9 T cell receptor beta chains from a single sample sequenced in a study of OX40 agonist ivuxolimab in advanced cancers. Profiled with immunoSEQ multiplex PCR; TCRdb holds only in-frame clones, not every one. The sample comprises around 38,000 clones, around 92% of which are singletons, and approximately 9.7% rests with the top ten. This material consisted of CD4+ or CD8+ T cells sorted from blood, taken in a trial of the OX40 agonist ivuxolimab. All receptors derive from an adult with an advanced solid tumor such as melanoma, head and neck, liver or kidney cancer.

This chain links TRBV27 with TRBJ1-5; maybe TRBD1 (5 bases). The length of the CDR3 is 16 residues. V was pared by 5 bases and J by 2 bases, with 16 bases between. Germline CDR1 and CDR2: MNHEY and SMNVEV (reference sequence). DNA of the CDR3: TGTGCCAGCAGTACAAATGGGGGGGGTGGCAATCAGCCCCAGCATTTT. The encoded protein is CASSTNGGGGNQPQHF.

V is TRBV6-5 and J is TRBJ2-2; D call uncertain. Trimming removed 8 bases at V and 2 bases at J, with 9 bases between. The germline gives CDR1 MNHEY, CDR2 SVGAGI. The CDR3 covers 13 residues. This CDR3 is CASAWSNTGELFF. The CDR3, as DNA: TGTGCCAGCGCGTGGTCAAACACCGGGGAGCTGTTTTTT.

The chain joins TRBV9 to TRBJ2-3; 12 positions match TRBD2. CDR1 is SGDLS, CDR2 YYNGEE, per germline. Losses at the gene ends were 3 bases for V and 5 bases for J; bases not matched to a gene: 10. The length of the CDR3 is 17 residues. The CDR3 reads CASSGLAGGPRGDTQYF. The CDR3 DNA reads as TGTGCCAGCAGCGGGCTAGCGGGAGGGCCGAGAGGAGATACGCAGTATTTT.

The chain carries TRBV28 and TRBJ2-6; D not certain. The V gene lost 5 bases and the J gene lost 5 bases, with 22 bases spanning the gap. Germline assignment: CDR1 MDHEN and CDR2 SYDVKM. CDR3 length equals 18 residues. CDR3 DNA sequence: TGTGCCAGCAGTCTATTTGGCTTGACACAAAGTCGGGCCAACGTCCTGACTTTC. Its translation: CASSLFGLTQSRANVLTF.

The chain has TRBV28 and TRBJ2-1, with D uncertain. There are 14 residues in the CDR3. Germline V gives CDR1 MDHEN, CDR2 SYDVKM. Trimming stripped 3 bases from V and 4 bases from J, with 10 bases between. As DNA, the CDR3 is TGTGCCAGCAGTTTTATGGGCGTTTACAATGAGCAGTTCTTC. Amino acids: CASSFMGVYNEQFF.

The chain is built from TRBV27 and TRBJ2-5, with 13 bases that match TRBD2. CDR1 MNHEY and CDR2 SMNVEV come from the germline V gene (reference sequence). J was trimmed by 2 bases and V by 6 bases; bases with no gene match: 6. There are 16 residues in the CDR3. The CDR3 sequence: CASRTGTSGKQETQYF. CDR3 nucleotides: TGTGCCAGCAGAACAGGGACTAGCGGGAAGCAAGAGACCCAGTACTTC.

The CDR3 is CASSLSGGEAYEQYV. CDR3 coding DNA: TGTGCCAGCAGCTTATCAGGGGGCGAAGCCTACGAGCAGTACGTC. The chain links TRBV7-2 to TRBJ2-7, with 8 positions matching TRBD1. Unmatched junction bases numbered 5, after V lost 2 bases and J lost 2 bases. The CDR3 is 15 residues long. The germline V gene has CDR1 SGHTA and CDR2 FQGNSA.

This rearrangement joins TRBV5-6 to TRBJ2-1; tentative D call: TRBD2 (5 bases). The CDR3 extends over 17 amino acids. V dropped 0 bases and J dropped 4 bases, with 17 bases sitting between them. Germline CDR1 reads SGHDT; CDR2 reads YYEEEE. The CDR3 sequence: CASSLAGRTSGYNEQFF. The DNA for the CDR3 is TGTGCCAGCAGCTTGGCCGGACGGACTTCGGGGTACAATGAGCAGTTCTTC.

V and J are TRBV7-9 and TRBJ2-1; no clear D gene. This CDR3 region has 11 residues. With 1 base removed from V and 10 bases from J, the gap between germline ends came to 5 bases. CDR1 and CDR2 (germline): SEHNR, FQNEAQ (reference sequence). CDR3 DNA: TGTGCCAGCAGCTTAGGGCAGGAGCAGTTCTTC. It yields the protein CASSLGQEQFF.